Each of the 22 T cell receptor beta chains below was sequenced from the same sample in a study of vaccination effects on CD4 cells after COVID-19. These receptors lack a known antigen. Antigen-specific CD4+ T cells were expanded (with viral peptide pools) by the ViraFEST assay ahead of sequencing. Subsequent to 10 days of culture, CD4+ T cells were isolated. None of these healthy vaccinees had been infected with SARS-CoV-2 before vaccination. The repertoire was sequenced with immunoSEQ multiplex PCR; TCRdb's copy has only in-frame clones and lacks some. The sample holds 25,000 to 35,000 clones, about 80% seen once. Sequenced here: CD4+ T cells from PBMCs cultured with SARS-CoV-2 spike peptides, sampled before COVID-19 vaccination. Source of these receptors: a human donor who received a COVID-19 vaccine.

V and J are TRBV10-3 and TRBJ2-2, with D tentatively TRBD1 (5 bases). V was clipped by 2 bases and J by 5 bases, with 9 bases between them. Germline CDR1 reads ENHRY; CDR2 reads SYGVKD. This CDR3 spans 14 amino acids. The CDR3 DNA sequence: TGTGCCATCAGTGAGGGTCCAGGGACCGGGGAGCTGTTTTTT. Its protein product is CAISEGPGTGELFF.

The chain joins TRBV7-2 to TRBJ2-4; 7 bases line up with TRBD1. V shed 3 bases and J 7 bases; nucleotides not matched to a gene: 12. The germline CDR1 and CDR2 sequences are SGHTA and FQGNSA. The CDR3 loop spans 16 amino acids. The CDR3 DNA reads as TGTGCCAGCAGCTTGGATACAGGGCCCAGGGGGAACATTCAGTACTTC. Residues: CASSLDTGPRGNIQYF.

As to this clone: Other DNA sequences of this sample code for an identical CDR3. This sequence joins TRBV12-3 or TRBV12-4 and TRBJ1-6, with D uncertain. V lost 1 base and J lost 7, with 5 bases in between. This CDR3 has 13 residues. The CDR3, as DNA: TGTGCCAGCAGTTTAGATCGGAATTCACCCCTCCACTTT. Protein: CASSLDRNSPLHF.

This chain uses TRBV27 with TRBJ2-5; unclear D gene. Trimming cost V 5 bases and J 1 base, with 20 bases left between them. This CDR3 has 17 amino acids. The V gene's germline CDR1 is MNHEY and CDR2 SMNVEV (reference sequence). The CDR3 region is CASSNLKKSTAQETQYF. CDR3 nucleotides: TGTGCCAGCAGTAATTTAAAGAAATCGACGGCCCAAGAGACCCAGTACTTC.

V is TRBV20-1 and J is TRBJ1-5; D remains unclear. CDR1 and CDR2 from the germline V gene are DFQATT and SNEGSKA (reference sequence). Trimming pared 1 base from V and 8 bases from J, leaving 6 bases between. This CDR3 is built from 11 residues. The chain's CDR3 is CSARVGEPQHF. In DNA, the CDR3 is TGCAGTGCTAGAGTTGGGGAGCCCCAGCATTTT.

The chain carries TRBV5-1 and TRBJ1-3; D uncertain. In germline, CDR1 is SGHRS, CDR2 YFSETQ. The CDR3 has 15 residues. V lost 0 bases and J 2 bases, leaving 9 bases between the germline ends. CDR3 in amino acids: CASSLGQVAGNTIYF. The CDR3 DNA reads TGCGCCAGCAGCTTGGGGCAGGTAGCTGGAAACACCATATATTTT. The full variable domain, completed using reference TRBV5-1 and TRBJ1-3, is KAGVTQTPRYLIKTRGQQVTLSCSPISGHRSVSWYQQTPGQGLQFLFEYFSETQRNKGNFPGRFSGRQFSNSRSEMNVSTLELGDSALYLCASSLGQVAGNTIYFGEGSWLTVV.

The chain uses TRBV27 and TRBJ2-7, with D possibly being TRBD1 (6 bases). Germline V gene sequence: CDR1 MNHEY, CDR2 SMNVEV (reference sequence). Between the trimmed V and J ends, which lost 6 bases and 3 bases, there was a span of 15 bases. The CDR3 spans 14 residues. The CDR3 loop is CASRGAAPNYEQYF. In nucleotides, the CDR3 is TGTGCCAGCAGGGGGGCAGCTCCCAACTACGAGCAGTACTTC.

This sequence joins TRBV19 and TRBJ1-1; a weak D match, TRBD1 (5 bases). This CDR3 is 17 amino acids long. Germline CDR1 and CDR2: LNHDA and SQIVND (reference sequence). Trimming shortened V by 6 bases and J by 4 bases, and 24 bases separated the two germline ends. The CDR3 sequence is CASSSRGTGRDGTEAFF. The CDR3 region has the DNA TGTGCCAGTAGCTCCCGGGGTACAGGTCGGGACGGCACTGAAGCTTTCTTT.

The chain has TRBV4-1 and TRBJ2-7; no clear D. Trimming removed 1 base at V and 0 bases at J, with 19 bases between. Germline values: CDR1 MGHRA, CDR2 YSYEKL. This CDR3 region has 18 residues. CDR3 residues: CASSQAPGFAESSYEQYF. CDR3 DNA sequence: TGCGCCAGCAGCCAAGCTCCCGGGTTTGCGGAGAGCTCCTACGAGCAGTACTTC.

The rearrangement links TRBV12-5 to TRBJ2-1; 9 nucleotides align to TRBD1. Germline V lookup: CDR1 LGHNT, CDR2 FRNRAP. The CDR3 length is 16 residues. Germline trimming cut 1 base from V and 3 bases from J; bases unmatched to any gene: 4. For the CDR3, the DNA is TGTGCTAGTGGTTTGGGGGACAGGGTAGTCTACAATGAGCAGTTCTTC. Residues: CASGLGDRVVYNEQFF.

V gene TRBV7-9 combines with J gene TRBJ1-1; TRBD1 might be the D (5 bases). The CDR3 is made up of 14 amino acids. Germline values: CDR1 SEHNR, CDR2 FQNEAQ (reference sequence). With 5 bases removed from V and 2 bases from J, the gap between germline ends came to 12 bases. The CDR3 DNA sequence: TGTGCCAGCAGCCGTGGGACGGCCAACACTGAAGCTTTCTTT. Residues: CASSRGTANTEAFF.

This chain uses TRBV3-1 (or the pseudogene TRBV3-2) with TRBJ1-5, with D hard to call. The length of the CDR3 is 14 residues. The germline V gene encodes CDR1 LGHDT and CDR2 YNNKEL (reference sequence). Between the trimmed V and J ends, which lost 3 bases and 7 bases, there was a span of 13 bases. The CDR3 region has the DNA TGTGCCAGCAGCCAGCAAGGGCTGAACCAGCCCCAGCATTTT. Its protein is CASSQQGLNQPQHF.

V and J are TRBV20-1 and TRBJ2-7; a possible D gene is TRBD1 (6 bases). The CDR3 contains 11 residues. Looked up from germline, CDR1 is DFQATT and CDR2 is SNEGSKA (reference sequence). V was clipped by 4 bases and J by 4 bases, with 8 bases between them. This CDR3 is CSATTGYEQYF. The CDR3 DNA is TGCAGTGCTACCACAGGGTACGAGCAGTACTTC.

The chain employs TRBV7-2 and TRBJ2-2; a possible D gene is TRBD2 (6 bases). Germline V gene sequence: CDR1 SGHTA, CDR2 FQGNSA. This CDR3 region has 16 residues. V was cut by 5 bases and J by 7 bases, with 20 bases left in between. The CDR3: CASSRPGGFGGGELFF. Written as DNA, the CDR3 is TGTGCCAGCAGCCGCCCCGGGGGTTTTGGGGGCGGGGAGCTGTTTTTT. The full variable domain, in which reference TRBV7-2 and TRBJ2-2 provide the parts outside the CDR3, is GAGVSQSPSNKVTEKGKDVELRCDPISGHTALYWYRQSLGQGLEFLIYFQGNSAPDKSGLPSDRFSAERTGGSVSTLTIQRTQQEDSAVYLCASSRPGGFGGGELFFGEGSRLTVL.

This chain uses TRBV3-1 (or the pseudogene TRBV3-2) with TRBJ1-2; D might be TRBD1 (5 bases). Germline lookup yields CDR1 LGHDT and CDR2 YNNKEL (reference sequence). The CDR3 is 14 amino acids. Trimming stripped 2 bases from V and 7 bases from J, with 14 bases between. For the CDR3, the DNA is TGTGCCAGCAGCCAATTGGGGGGGACCCTTGGCTACACCTTC. This sequence encodes CASSQLGGTLGYTF.

The chain couples TRBV30 to TRBJ1-3; 8 nucleotides align to TRBD1. Germline lookup yields CDR1 GTSNPN and CDR2 SVGIG (reference sequence). There are 16 residues in the CDR3. V shed 5 bases and J 0 bases; nucleotides not matched to a gene: 9. The CDR3 DNA reads as TGTGCCTGGGGGTTCCGGACAGGGTACTCTGGAAACACCATATATTTT. Translating gives CAWGFRTGYSGNTIYF.

The rearrangement uses TRBV3-1 (or the pseudogene TRBV3-2) and TRBJ1-1; D uncertain. This CDR3 is 13 amino acids long. Germline values: CDR1 LGHDT, CDR2 YNNKEL (reference sequence). Deletions cut 1 base from V and 1 base from J, with 4 bases between. The CDR3, as DNA: TGTGCCAGCAGCCAAGCCTCGAACACTGAAGCTTTCTTT. Amino acid sequence: CASSQASNTEAFF.

Only a few counts were recorded for this clone. This rearrangement joins TRBV7-8 to TRBJ2-2; perhaps TRBD1 as D (6 bases). The germline V and J ends were trimmed by 1 base and 0 bases, with 15 bases remaining between them. Germline-derived CDR1 and CDR2 are SGHVS and FQNEAQ. The CDR3 has 18 residues. CDR3 in amino acids: CASSLGVPAGANTGELFF. CDR3 nucleotide sequence: TGTGCCAGCAGCTTAGGGGTTCCGGCAGGGGCGAACACCGGGGAGCTGTTTTTT.

The chain has TRBV23-1 and TRBJ2-6, with 9 bases matching TRBD1. TRBV23-1 is an ORF; its function is uncertain. The trim removed 2 bases at V and 4 bases at J, leaving 9 bases unmatched. This CDR3 region has 18 residues. The chain's CDR3 is CASSQIDRGAGGANVLTF. CDR3 nucleotides: TGCGCCAGCAGTCAAATTGACAGGGGGGCTGGAGGGGCCAACGTCCTGACTTTC.

This chain links TRBV11-2 with TRBJ1-6; 7 nucleotides match TRBD1. The V gene end was trimmed by 4 bases and the J gene end by 5 bases; junction bases not matched to a gene: 2. CDR3 size: 14 residues. Per the germline V gene, CDR1 is SGHAT and CDR2 is FQNNGV. The CDR3 bases are TGTGCCAGCAGCTCGGGGACAGATAATTCACCCCTCCACTTT. Encoded protein: CASSSGTDNSPLHF.

This clone was counted only a few times. The CDR3 region is CASSHTGGNTEAFF. As DNA, the CDR3 is TGTGCCAGCAGCCACACTGGGGGGAACACTGAAGCTTTCTTT. The gene calls are TRBV3-1 (or the pseudogene TRBV3-2) and TRBJ1-1; TRBD1 is a possible D gene (5 bases). The V end lost 3 bases, the J end lost 1 base, and 9 bases lay between the germline ends. This CDR3 region has 14 residues. Germline-derived CDR1 and CDR2 are LGHDT and YNNKEL (reference sequence).

This clone came up a few times. The chain links TRBV4-2 to TRBJ2-1, with TRBD2 matching 9 bases. The V gene end was trimmed by 0 bases and the J gene end by 8 bases; junction bases not matched to a gene: 8. The CDR3 sequence is 16 residues long. Germline CDR1 is LGHNA and CDR2 is YNFKEQ. For the CDR3, the DNA is TGTGCCAGCAGCCAAGATCTAGCGGGAAGCCCTTATGAGCAGTTCTTC. It specifies CASSQDLAGSPYEQFF.